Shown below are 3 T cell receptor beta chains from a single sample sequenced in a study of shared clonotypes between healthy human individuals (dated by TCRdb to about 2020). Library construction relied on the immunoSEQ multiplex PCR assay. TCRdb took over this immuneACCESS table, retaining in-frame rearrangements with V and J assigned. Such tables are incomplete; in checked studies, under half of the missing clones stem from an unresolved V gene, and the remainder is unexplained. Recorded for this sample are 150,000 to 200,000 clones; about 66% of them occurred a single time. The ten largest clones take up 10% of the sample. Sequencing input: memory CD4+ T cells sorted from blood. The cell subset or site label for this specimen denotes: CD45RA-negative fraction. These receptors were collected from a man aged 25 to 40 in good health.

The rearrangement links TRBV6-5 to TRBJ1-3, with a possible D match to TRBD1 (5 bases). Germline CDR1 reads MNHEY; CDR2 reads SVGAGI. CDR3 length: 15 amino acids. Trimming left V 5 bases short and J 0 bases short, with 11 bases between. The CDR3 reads CASSRTPNSGNTIYF. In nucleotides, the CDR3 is TGTGCCAGCAGTAGGACACCCAACTCTGGAAACACCATATATTTT.

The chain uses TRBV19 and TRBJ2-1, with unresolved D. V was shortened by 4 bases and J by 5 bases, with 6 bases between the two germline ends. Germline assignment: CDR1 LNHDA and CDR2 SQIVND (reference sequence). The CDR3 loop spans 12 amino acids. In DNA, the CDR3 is TGTGCCAGTAGTACTAGAAACAATGAGCAGTTCTTC. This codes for CASSTRNNEQFF.

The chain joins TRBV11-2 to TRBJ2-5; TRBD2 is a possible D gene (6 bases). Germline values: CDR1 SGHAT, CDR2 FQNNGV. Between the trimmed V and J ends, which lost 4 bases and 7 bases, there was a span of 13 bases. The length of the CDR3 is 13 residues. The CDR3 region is CASSSRLGGTQYF. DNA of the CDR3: TGTGCCAGCAGCTCCCGTCTGGGGGGGACCCAGTACTTC.